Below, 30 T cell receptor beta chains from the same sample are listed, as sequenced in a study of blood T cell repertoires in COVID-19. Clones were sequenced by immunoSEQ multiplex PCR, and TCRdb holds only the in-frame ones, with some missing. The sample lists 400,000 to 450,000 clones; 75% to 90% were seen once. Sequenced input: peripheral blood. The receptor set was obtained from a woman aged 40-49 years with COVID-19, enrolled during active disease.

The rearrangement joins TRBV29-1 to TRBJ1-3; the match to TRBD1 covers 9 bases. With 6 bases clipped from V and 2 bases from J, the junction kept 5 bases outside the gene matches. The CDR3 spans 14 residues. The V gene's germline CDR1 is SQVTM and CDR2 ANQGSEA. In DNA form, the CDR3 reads TGCAGCGTCACAGGACAGGGGCCTGGAAACACCATATATTTT. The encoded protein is CSVTGQGPGNTIYF.

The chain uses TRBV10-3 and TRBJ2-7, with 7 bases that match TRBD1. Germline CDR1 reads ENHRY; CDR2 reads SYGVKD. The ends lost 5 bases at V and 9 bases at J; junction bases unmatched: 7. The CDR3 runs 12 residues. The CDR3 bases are TGTGCCATCAGTACAAGGACAGGTCGGCAGTACTTC. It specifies CAISTRTGRQYF.

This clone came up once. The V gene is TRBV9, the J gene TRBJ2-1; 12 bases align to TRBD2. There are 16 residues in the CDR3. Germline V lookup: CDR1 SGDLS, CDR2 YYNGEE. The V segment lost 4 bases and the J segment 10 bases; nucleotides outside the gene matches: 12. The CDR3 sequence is CASSPRLAGEVGEQFF. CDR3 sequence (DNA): TGTGCCAGCAGCCCCCGACTAGCGGGAGAAGTAGGAGAGCAGTTCTTC.

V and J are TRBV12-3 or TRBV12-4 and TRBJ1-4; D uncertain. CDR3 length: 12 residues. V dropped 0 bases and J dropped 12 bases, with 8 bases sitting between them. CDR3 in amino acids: CASSLAVGELFF. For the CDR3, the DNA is TGTGCCAGCAGTTTAGCCGTCGGAGAACTGTTTTTT.

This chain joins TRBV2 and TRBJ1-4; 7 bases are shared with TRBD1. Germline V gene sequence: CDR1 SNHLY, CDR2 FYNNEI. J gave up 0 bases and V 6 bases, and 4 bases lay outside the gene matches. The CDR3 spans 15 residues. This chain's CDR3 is CASRGQSATNEKLFF. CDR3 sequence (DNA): TGTGCCAGCAGGGGACAGTCTGCAACTAATGAAAAACTGTTTTTT.

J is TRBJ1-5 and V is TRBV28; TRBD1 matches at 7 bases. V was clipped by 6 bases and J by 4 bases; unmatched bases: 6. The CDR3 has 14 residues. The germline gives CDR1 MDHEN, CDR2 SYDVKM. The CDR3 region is CASRSQGWNQPQHF. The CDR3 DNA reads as TGTGCCAGCAGGTCACAGGGGTGGAATCAGCCCCAGCATTTT.

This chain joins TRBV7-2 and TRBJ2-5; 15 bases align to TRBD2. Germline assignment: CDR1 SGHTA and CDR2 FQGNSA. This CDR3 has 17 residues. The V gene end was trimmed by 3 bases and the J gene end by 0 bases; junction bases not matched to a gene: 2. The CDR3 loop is CASSLGLAGGNQETQYF. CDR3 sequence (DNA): TGTGCCAGCAGCTTGGGACTAGCGGGGGGAAACCAAGAGACCCAGTACTTC.

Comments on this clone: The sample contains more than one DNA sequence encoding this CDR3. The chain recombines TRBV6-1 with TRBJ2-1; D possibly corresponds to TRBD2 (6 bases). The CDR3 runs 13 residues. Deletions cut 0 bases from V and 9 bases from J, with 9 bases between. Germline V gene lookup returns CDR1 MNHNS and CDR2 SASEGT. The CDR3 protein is CASSEARGGEQFF. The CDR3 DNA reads TGTGCCAGCAGTGAAGCGCGGGGTGGTGAGCAGTTCTTC.

The CDR3 region is CSVEEGGWAGGYTF. In nucleotides, the CDR3 is TGCAGCGTTGAAGAGGGGGGGTGGGCTGGAGGCTACACCTTC. V is TRBV29-1 and J is TRBJ1-2, with D maybe TRBD1 (5 bases). V was pared by 0 bases and J by 8 bases, with 16 bases between. Germline V lookup: CDR1 SQVTM, CDR2 ANQGSEA. CDR3 length equals 14 residues.

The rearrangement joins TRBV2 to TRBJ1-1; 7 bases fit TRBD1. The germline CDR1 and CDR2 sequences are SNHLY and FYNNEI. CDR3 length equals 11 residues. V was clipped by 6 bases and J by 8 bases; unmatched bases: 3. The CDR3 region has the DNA TGTGCCAGCAGCCGGACAGGAGAAGCTTTCTTT. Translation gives CASSRTGEAFF. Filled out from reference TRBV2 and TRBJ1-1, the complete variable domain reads EPEVTQTPSHQVTQMGQEVILRCVPISNHLYFYWYRQILGQKVEFLVSFYNNEISEKSEIFDDQFSVERPDGSNFTLKIRSTKLEDSAMYFCASSRTGEAFFGQGTRLTVV.

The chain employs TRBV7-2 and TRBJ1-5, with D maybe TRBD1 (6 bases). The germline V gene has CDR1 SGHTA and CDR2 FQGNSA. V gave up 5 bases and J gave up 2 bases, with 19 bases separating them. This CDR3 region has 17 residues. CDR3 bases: TGTGCCAGCAGCCCCCGGCCAGGGGCGTTAGGCAATCAGCCCCAGCATTTT. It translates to CASSPRPGALGNQPQHF.

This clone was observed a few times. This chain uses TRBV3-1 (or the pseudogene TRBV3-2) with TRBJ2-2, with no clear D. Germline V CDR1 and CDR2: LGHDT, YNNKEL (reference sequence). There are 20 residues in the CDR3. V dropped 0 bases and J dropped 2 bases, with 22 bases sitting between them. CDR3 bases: TGTGCCAGCAGCCAAGAAAGGTACCCGCCCCCTAGGAATAACACCGGGGAGCTGTTTTTT. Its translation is CASSQERYPPPRNNTGELFF.

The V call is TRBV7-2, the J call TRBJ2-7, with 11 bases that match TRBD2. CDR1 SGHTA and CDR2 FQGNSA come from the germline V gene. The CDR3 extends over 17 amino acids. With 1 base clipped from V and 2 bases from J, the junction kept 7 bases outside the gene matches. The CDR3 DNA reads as TGTGCCAGCAGCTTAGTAGCGGGGGGGGACAGAGCCTACGAGCAGTACTTC. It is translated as CASSLVAGGDRAYEQYF.

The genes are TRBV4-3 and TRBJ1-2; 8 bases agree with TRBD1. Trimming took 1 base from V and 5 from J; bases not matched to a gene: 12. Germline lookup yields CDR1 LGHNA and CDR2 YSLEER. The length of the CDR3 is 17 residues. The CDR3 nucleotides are TGCGCCAGCAGCCAAGGTGACGGGGGCAGGGGGCAATATGGCTACACCTTC. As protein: CASSQGDGGRGQYGYTF.

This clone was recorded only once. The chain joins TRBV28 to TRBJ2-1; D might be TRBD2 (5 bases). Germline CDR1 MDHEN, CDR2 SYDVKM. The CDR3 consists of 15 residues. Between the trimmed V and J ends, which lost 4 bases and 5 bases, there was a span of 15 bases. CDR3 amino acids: CASSSGLRSDNEQFF. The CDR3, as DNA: TGTGCCAGCAGTTCCGGACTCCGTAGTGACAATGAGCAGTTCTTC.

CDR3 sequence reads: CASSAGRVATGELFF. Written as DNA, the CDR3 is TGTGCCAGCAGCGCCGGGAGGGTCGCCACCGGGGAGCTGTTTTTT. The rearrangement links TRBV9 to TRBJ2-2; 8 nucleotides line up with TRBD2. This CDR3 has 15 residues. Trimming at V came to 3 bases and at J to 4 bases, leaving 5 bases not matched to a gene. Germline V gene data show CDR1 as SGDLS and CDR2 as YYNGEE.

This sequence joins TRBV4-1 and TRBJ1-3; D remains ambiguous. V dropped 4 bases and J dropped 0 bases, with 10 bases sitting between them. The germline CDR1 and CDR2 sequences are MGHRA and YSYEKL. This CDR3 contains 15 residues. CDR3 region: CASSPLGLSGNTIYF. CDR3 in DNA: TGCGCCAGCAGCCCTCTAGGTCTCTCTGGAAACACCATATATTTT.

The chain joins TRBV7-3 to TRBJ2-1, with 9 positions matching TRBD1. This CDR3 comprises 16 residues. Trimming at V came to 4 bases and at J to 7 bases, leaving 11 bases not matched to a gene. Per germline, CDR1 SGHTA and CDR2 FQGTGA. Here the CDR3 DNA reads TGTGCCAGCAGCTCCGACGGGACAGGGAGGGGGAATGAGCAGTTCTTC. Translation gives CASSSDGTGRGNEQFF.

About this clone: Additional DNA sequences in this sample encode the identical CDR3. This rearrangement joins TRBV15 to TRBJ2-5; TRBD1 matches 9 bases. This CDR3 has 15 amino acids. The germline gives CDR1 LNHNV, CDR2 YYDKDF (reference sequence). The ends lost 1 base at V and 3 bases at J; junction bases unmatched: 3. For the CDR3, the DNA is TGTGCCACCAGCAGAGGGGGACAGGGAGAAGAGACCCAGTACTTC. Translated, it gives CATSRGGQGEETQYF.

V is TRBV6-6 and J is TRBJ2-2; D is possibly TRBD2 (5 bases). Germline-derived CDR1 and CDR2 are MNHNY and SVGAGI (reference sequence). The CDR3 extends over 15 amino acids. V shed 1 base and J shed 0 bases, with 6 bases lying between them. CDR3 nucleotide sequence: TGTGCCAGCAGTTACTTAGCGCCGAACACCGGGGAGCTGTTTTTT. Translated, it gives CASSYLAPNTGELFF.

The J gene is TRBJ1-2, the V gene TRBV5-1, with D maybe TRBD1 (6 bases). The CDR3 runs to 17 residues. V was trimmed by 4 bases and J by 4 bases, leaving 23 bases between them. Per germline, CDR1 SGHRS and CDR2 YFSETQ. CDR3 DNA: TGCGCCAGCAGCAGCGGCACTACAGGGTATTTTGGCTATGGCTACACCTTC. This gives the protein CASSSGTTGYFGYGYTF.

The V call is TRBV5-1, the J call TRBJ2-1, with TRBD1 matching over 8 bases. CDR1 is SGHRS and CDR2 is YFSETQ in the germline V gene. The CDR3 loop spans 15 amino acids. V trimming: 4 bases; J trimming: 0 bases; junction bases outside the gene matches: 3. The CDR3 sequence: CASSPQGDSYNEQFF. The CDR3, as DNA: TGCGCCAGCAGCCCACAGGGGGACTCCTACAATGAGCAGTTCTTC.

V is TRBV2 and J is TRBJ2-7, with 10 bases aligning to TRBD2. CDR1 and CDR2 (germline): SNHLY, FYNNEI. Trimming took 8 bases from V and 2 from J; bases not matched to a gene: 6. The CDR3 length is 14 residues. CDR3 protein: CASGLAGGAYEQYF. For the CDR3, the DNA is TGTGCCAGCGGTTTAGCGGGGGGAGCCTACGAGCAGTACTTC.

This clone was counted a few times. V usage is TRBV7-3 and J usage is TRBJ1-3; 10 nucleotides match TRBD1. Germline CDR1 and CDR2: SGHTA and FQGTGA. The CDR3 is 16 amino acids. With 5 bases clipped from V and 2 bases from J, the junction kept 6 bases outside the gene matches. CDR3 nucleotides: TGTGCCAGCAGCCCGACCGGGACAGGGGCTGGAAACACCATATATTTT. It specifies CASSPTGTGAGNTIYF.

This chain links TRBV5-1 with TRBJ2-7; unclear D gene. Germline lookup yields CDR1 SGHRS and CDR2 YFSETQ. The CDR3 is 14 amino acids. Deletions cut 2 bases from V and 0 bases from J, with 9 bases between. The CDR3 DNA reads TGCGCCAGCAGCTTTGCCTCGAGCTCCTACGAGCAGTACTTC. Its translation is CASSFASSSYEQYF.

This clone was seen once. Written as DNA, the CDR3 is TGTGCCAGCAGGTATCACGGTGCTAATTCACCCCTCCACTTT. This gives the protein CASRYHGANSPLHF. The rearrangement links TRBV6-5 to TRBJ1-6; no firm D call. CDR1 is MNHEY and CDR2 is SVGAGI in the germline V gene. The CDR3 has 14 amino acids. V lost 6 bases to trimming and J lost 6 bases, with 12 bases between them.

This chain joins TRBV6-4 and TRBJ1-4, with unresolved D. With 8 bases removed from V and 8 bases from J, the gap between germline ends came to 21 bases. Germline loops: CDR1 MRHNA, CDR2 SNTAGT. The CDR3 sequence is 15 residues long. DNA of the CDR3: TGTGCCAGCCCCACGTCCGGAGGGAAGTGCGAAAAACTGTTTTTT. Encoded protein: CASPTSGGKCEKLFF.

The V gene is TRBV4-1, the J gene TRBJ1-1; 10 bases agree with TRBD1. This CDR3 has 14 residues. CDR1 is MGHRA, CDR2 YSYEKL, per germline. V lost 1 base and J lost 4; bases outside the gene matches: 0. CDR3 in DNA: TGCGCCAGCAGCCAAGGACAGGGGGCCACTGAAGCTTTCTTT. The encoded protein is CASSQGQGATEAFF.

The CDR3 here is CASSLITGENTIYF. CDR3 bases: TGTGCCAGCAGCTTAATAACAGGGGAAAACACCATATATTTT. The chain uses TRBV7-9 and TRBJ1-3, with 7 nucleotides matching TRBD1. There are 14 residues in the CDR3. Germline lookup yields CDR1 SEHNR and CDR2 FQNEAQ (reference sequence). After removal of 2 bases from V and 6 bases from J, the junction contained 4 bases not matched to a gene.

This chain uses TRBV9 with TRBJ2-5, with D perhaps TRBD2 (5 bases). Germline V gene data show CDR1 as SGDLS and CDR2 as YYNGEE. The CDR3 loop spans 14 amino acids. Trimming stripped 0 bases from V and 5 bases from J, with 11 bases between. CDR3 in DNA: TGTGCCAGCAGCGTAGGGGTAGCGCTGGAGACCCAGTACTTC. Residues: CASSVGVALETQYF.